These 22 T cell receptor beta chains came from one sample sequenced in a study of CD8+ T cells in alopecia areata listed by TCRdb under 2018. Library creation used the immunoSEQ multiplex PCR assay. RNA was extracted from all samples and reverse transcribed into cDNA as template for TCR sequencing. Imported from immuneACCESS, the table was reduced by TCRdb to in-frame sequences with V and J called. These copies leave out some clones; in studies compared against another copy, an unresolved V gene accounts for under half, and the cause of the remainder is not known. Across this sample there are 170,000 or so clones, with about 63% seen only once. Clones ranked in the top ten supply around 15% of the sample. The label giving this sample's time point can be read as: baseline before oral tofacitinib. Source: CD4+ T cells sorted from blood, taken at week 0. These receptors all come from a human donor with alopecia areata.

This chain joins TRBV30 and TRBJ2-2; D might be TRBD1 (6 bases). Trimming took 4 bases from V and 2 from J, leaving 8 bases between them. Germline CDR1 is GTSNPN and CDR2 is SVGIG (reference sequence). This CDR3 has 13 residues. This chain's CDR3 is CAWKGHNTGELFF. CDR3 sequence (DNA): TGTGCCTGGAAGGGACACAACACCGGGGAGCTGTTTTTT.

This clone was recorded a few times. This chain uses TRBV19 with TRBJ1-2, with 11 bases matching TRBD1. V trimming: 7 bases; J trimming: 7 bases; junction bases outside the gene matches: 5. The CDR3 is made up of 13 amino acids. Germline CDR1 reads LNHDA; CDR2 reads SQIVND (reference sequence). The CDR3 nucleotides are TGTGCCAGTACGCCGGACAGGGGGCCTGGCTACACCTTC. It is translated as CASTPDRGPGYTF.

This sequence joins TRBV5-1 and TRBJ2-7; a weak D match, TRBD1 (5 bases). Trimming took off 4 bases at V and 2 bases at J, with 7 bases between the two ends. Germline V gene sequence: CDR1 SGHRS, CDR2 YFSETQ. This CDR3 region has 12 residues. The CDR3 spells CASSPDTYEQYF. The CDR3 DNA sequence: TGCGCCAGCAGCCCGGACACCTACGAGCAGTACTTC.

The chain joins TRBV4-2 to TRBJ2-5; D perhaps matches TRBD2 (6 bases). V was cut by 1 base and J by 1 base, with 13 bases left in between. Germline CDR1 reads LGHNA; CDR2 reads YNFKEQ. CDR3 length equals 16 residues. The CDR3 sequence: CASSQGIRTIQETQYF. The CDR3 region has the DNA TGTGCCAGCAGCCAAGGAATCCGGACTATCCAAGAGACCCAGTACTTC.

The V call is TRBV28, the J call TRBJ2-1; D may be TRBD1 or TRBD2 (5 bases each). The CDR3 loop spans 12 amino acids. Looked up from germline, CDR1 is MDHEN and CDR2 is SYDVKM. The V end was cut by 5 bases, the J end by 9 bases, with 11 bases between. Written as DNA, the CDR3 is TGTGCCAGCAGTGCCGGGGCCATTGAGCAGTTCTTC. It encodes CASSAGAIEQFF.

The chain has TRBV29-1 and TRBJ1-1, with 9 nucleotides matching TRBD1. The germline V gene has CDR1 SQVTM and CDR2 ANQGSEA. V gave up 3 bases and J gave up 7 bases; unmatched junction bases: 9. The CDR3 extends over 14 amino acids. CDR3: CSVDLDTGGVEAFF. CDR3 DNA sequence: TGCAGCGTTGATTTAGATACAGGGGGCGTTGAAGCTTTCTTT.

The rearrangement links TRBV19 to TRBJ2-2; 12 nucleotides agree with TRBD1. CDR3 length: 16 residues. With V trimmed by 7 bases and J by 5 bases, 8 bases remained unmatched. Germline V CDR1 and CDR2: LNHDA, SQIVND (reference sequence). The CDR3, as DNA: TGTGCCAGTAAGCCGGGACAGGGGGCTCGGACCGGGGAGCTGTTTTTT. Translating it yields CASKPGQGARTGELFF.

The chain carries TRBV7-8 and TRBJ2-2; 7 nucleotides align to TRBD1. Germline V CDR1 and CDR2: SGHVS, FQNEAQ. There are 13 residues in the CDR3. The V segment lost 3 bases and the J segment 6 bases; nucleotides outside the gene matches: 1. The CDR3: CASSLQGAGELFF. In nucleotides, the CDR3 is TGTGCCAGCAGCTTGCAGGGGGCCGGGGAGCTGTTTTTT.

This chain joins TRBV20-1 and TRBJ1-5, with D perhaps matching TRBD1 (5 bases). There are 11 residues in the CDR3. Germline-derived CDR1 and CDR2 are DFQATT and SNEGSKA (reference sequence). V dropped 7 bases and J dropped 7 bases, with 11 bases sitting between them. The CDR3 nucleotides read TGCAGTGTGGGGGATTCGCAGCCCCAGCATTTT. It codes for CSVGDSQPQHF.

This clone was counted a few times. This chain links TRBV7-3 with TRBJ2-2; D unresolved. Trimming removed 2 bases at V and 0 bases at J, with 13 bases between. Per the germline V gene, CDR1 is SGHTA and CDR2 is FQGTGA. This CDR3 comprises 17 residues. The CDR3 DNA reads TGTGCCAGCAGCTTATCCCCCCGTAGGTCGAACACCGGGGAGCTGTTTTTT. Its protein is CASSLSPRRSNTGELFF.

The J gene is TRBJ1-2, the V gene TRBV5-1; D ambiguous. Germline values: CDR1 SGHRS, CDR2 YFSETQ. The CDR3 consists of 12 residues. V dropped 0 bases and J dropped 6 bases, with 6 bases sitting between them. The CDR3 reads CASSLGQHGYTF. The CDR3 DNA is TGCGCCAGCAGCTTGGGCCAGCATGGCTACACCTTC.

This clone has just a few counts. The V and J genes are TRBV2 and TRBJ1-2; TRBD1 agrees at 9 bases. Trimming at V came to 6 bases and at J to 5 bases, leaving 10 bases not matched to a gene. The germline gives CDR1 SNHLY, CDR2 FYNNEI. The CDR3 has 15 residues. CDR3 in amino acids: CASRAGTGSGYGYTF. Here the CDR3 DNA reads TGTGCCAGCAGGGCCGGGACAGGGAGCGGGTATGGCTACACCTTC.

The chain couples TRBV11-3 to TRBJ1-1; D is unresolved. The CDR3 totals 13 residues. Germline V gives CDR1 SGHNT, CDR2 YENEEA. Trimming shortened V by 4 bases and J by 5 bases, and 11 bases separated the two germline ends. CDR3 sequence (DNA): TGTGCCAGCAGCTCAGTCTCCCTGACTGAAGCTTTCTTT. It encodes CASSSVSLTEAFF. Full variable domain (rest looked up from reference TRBV11-3 and TRBJ1-1): EAGVVQSPRYKIIEKKQPVAFWCNPISGHNTLYWYLQNLGQGPELLIRYENEEAVDDSQLPKDRFSAERLKGVDSTLKIQPAELGDSAVYLCASSSVSLTEAFFGQGTRLTVV.

This rearrangement joins TRBV10-3 to TRBJ2-2, with 7 bases lining up with TRBD1. Germline V CDR1 and CDR2: ENHRY, SYGVKD. V dropped 10 bases and J dropped 2; count of bases not matched to a gene: 7. There are 14 residues in the CDR3. CDR3 sequence: CATRQGKNTGELFF. The DNA for the CDR3 is TGTGCCACACGACAGGGAAAAAACACCGGGGAGCTGTTTTTT.

The rearrangement uses TRBV29-1 and TRBJ2-5, with D perhaps given as TRBD1 or TRBD2 (5 bases each). The CDR3 is 10 residues long. Germline V lookup: CDR1 SQVTM, CDR2 ANQGSEA. The CDR3 loop reads CTLGEETQYF. The CDR3 DNA is TGCACCTTGGGGGAAGAGACCCAGTACTTC.

The chain has TRBV7-9 and TRBJ2-5; D is unclear. The V end was cut by 5 bases, the J end by 5 bases, with 6 bases between. The CDR3 has 11 residues. Germline values: CDR1 SEHNR, CDR2 FQNEAQ (reference sequence). CDR3 in amino acids: CASSDTETQYF. CDR3 nucleotides: TGTGCCAGCAGCGATACGGAGACCCAGTACTTC.

Comments on this clone: Other DNA sequences in the sample encode the same CDR3. CDR3: CSASFPGYTF. CDR3 nucleotides: TGCAGTGCTAGCTTTCCTGGCTACACCTTC. The chain recombines TRBV20-1 with TRBJ1-2; D is undetermined. This CDR3 contains 10 residues. V lost 3 bases to trimming and J lost 7 bases, with 6 bases between them. In germline, CDR1 is DFQATT, CDR2 SNEGSKA (reference sequence).

The chain has TRBV29-1 and TRBJ2-7, with D perhaps TRBD1 or TRBD2 (6 bases each). CDR3 length: 12 amino acids. Germline V gene sequence: CDR1 SQVTM, CDR2 ANQGSEA. The V end lost 1 base, the J end lost 6 bases, and 10 bases lay between the germline ends. This CDR3 reads CSVEAGALEQYF. The CDR3 coding sequence is TGCAGCGTTGAAGCGGGGGCCCTCGAGCAGTACTTC.

Only a few counts were recorded for this clone. The V call is TRBV29-1, the J call TRBJ1-2; 7 bases match TRBD1. Germline CDR1 and CDR2: SQVTM and ANQGSEA. The CDR3 runs to 13 residues. The CDR3 spells CTTTQGTARGYTF. The CDR3 nucleotides are TGCACGACAACTCAAGGGACAGCGCGGGGCTACACCTTC.

V gene TRBV18 combines with J gene TRBJ1-5, with 9 bases matching TRBD1. The CDR3 runs 19 residues. Germline V lookup: CDR1 KGHSH, CDR2 LQKENI. J was trimmed by 3 bases and V by 0 bases; bases with no gene match: 12. This CDR3 is CASSPPPSGTGFDNQPQHF. The CDR3 DNA sequence: TGTGCCAGCTCACCACCCCCCTCCGGGACAGGGTTTGACAATCAGCCCCAGCATTTT.

This chain links TRBV30 with TRBJ2-1, with 7 bases matching TRBD1. The CDR3 is 10 amino acids. Germline V gene sequence: CDR1 GTSNPN, CDR2 SVGIG (reference sequence). The junction had 7 bases not matched to a gene; V was cut back by 5 bases and J by 15 bases. CDR3 protein: CAWSGTELFF. CDR3 DNA sequence: TGTGCCTGGTCCGGGACAGAGTTGTTCTTC.

This clone was seen a few times. This chain connects TRBV7-9 to TRBJ2-7; D may be TRBD2 (6 bases). Germline V gene sequence: CDR1 SEHNR, CDR2 FQNEAQ (reference sequence). Trimming pared 5 bases from V and 1 base from J, leaving 15 bases between. The CDR3 extends over 15 amino acids. The DNA for the CDR3 is TGTGCCAGCAGCCCATCGGGACTGAAGTCCTACGAGCAGTACTTC. It specifies CASSPSGLKSYEQYF.